The TCR beta chain described here comes from a study of cytomegalovirus exposure and HLA in healthy donors. Use of 60 Vbeta and 13 Jbeta primers characterized the PCR. Assay used: immunoSEQ multiplex PCR; TCRdb lists only in-frame clones, some missing. Of 200,000 or so clones listed, around 77% are singletons. A word on this clone: Its antigen is as yet unknown.

Trimming took off 2 bases at V and 5 bases at J, with 13 bases between the two ends. The CDR3 sequence is 14 residues long. Germline V gives CDR1 GTSNPN, CDR2 SVGIG (reference sequence). Healthy bone marrow donors formed the donor group. Study-wide results and limits: There were several of the most significant clusters that appeared linked to common viral pathogens in a later analysis. In an earlier analysis, about 87% or about 30%: the productive usage of most TCR beta V segments.

The sample taken for sequencing was PBMCs. The clonotype originates from a woman aged 25-40 years in good health and CMV-seronegative. The V call is TRBV30, the J call TRBJ2-1; D is possibly TRBD2 (5 bases). CDR3 in DNA: TGTGCCTGGAGTTTGGAAGCGGCCCACAATGAGCAGTTCTTC. Its protein is CAWSLEAAHNEQFF.